This T cell receptor (beta chain) was sequenced during a study of early T cells in non-severe SARS-CoV-2 infection. In this sample, this clonotype turned up many times. This CDR3 comprises 16 residues. Trimming left V 6 bases short and J 7 bases short, with 21 bases between. Germline values: CDR1 MNHNY, CDR2 SVGAGI (reference sequence). TCRdb redid the calling of the 5' RACE reads with MiXCR, one entry per CDR3 protein. The repertoire consists of 85,000 to 120,000 distinct CDR3 sequences, with over 10% occurring once and the leading ten covering 6.2%. The chain combines TRBV6-6 with TRBJ1-4, with D possibly being TRBD1 (6 bases). The receptor's source is an adult who was a healthcare worker with PCR-confirmed SARS-CoV-2 infection or an uninfected control (not recorded which). What was sequenced was whole blood. The CDR3 region has the DNA TGTGCCAGCAGAAACCGCAAGGGGGGAGTTGGTGAAAAACTGTTTTTT. This gives the protein CASRNRKGGVGEKLFF.